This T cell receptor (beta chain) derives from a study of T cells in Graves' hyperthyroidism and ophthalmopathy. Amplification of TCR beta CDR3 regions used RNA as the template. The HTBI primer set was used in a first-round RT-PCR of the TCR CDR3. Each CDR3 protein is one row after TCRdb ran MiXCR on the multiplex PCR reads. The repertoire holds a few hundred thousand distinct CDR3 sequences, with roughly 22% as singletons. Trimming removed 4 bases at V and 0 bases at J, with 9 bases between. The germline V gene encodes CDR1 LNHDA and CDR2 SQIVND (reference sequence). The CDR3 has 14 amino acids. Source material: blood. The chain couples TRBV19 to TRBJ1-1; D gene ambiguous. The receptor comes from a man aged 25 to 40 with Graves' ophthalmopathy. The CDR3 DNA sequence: TGTGCCAGTAGTAAGGGTAATATGAACACTGAAGCTTTCTTT. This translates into CASSKGNMNTEAFF. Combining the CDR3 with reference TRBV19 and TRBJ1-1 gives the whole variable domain DGGITQSPKYLFRKEGQNVTLSCEQNLNHDAMYWYRQDPGQGLRLIYYSQIVNDFQKGDIAEGYSVSREKKESFPLTVTSAQKNPTAFYLCASSKGNMNTEAFFGQGTRLTVV.